The sequence of this T cell receptor (beta chain) was determined in a study of OX40 agonist ivuxolimab in advanced cancers. Overall study context: Patients were dosed with the agonistic anti-OX40 (CD134) antibody ivuxolimab. The study enrolled dose-escalation patients with hepatocellular carcinoma, melanoma, renal cell or head and neck cancer.

The V gene's germline CDR1 is MNHEY and CDR2 SVGAGI. V shed 8 bases, J shed 10 bases, and the junction held 13 bases outside the gene matches. This CDR3 region has 13 residues. On this clone: Its specificity is not known.

Some clones are missing from TCRdb's copy, which holds only in-frame ones; the method was immunoSEQ multiplex PCR. The data contain roughly 48,000 clones, around 84% of them singletons. Study-level points and caveats: Expanded clones were, on average, more numerous among CD8+ T cells than CD4+.

Material: CD4+ or CD8+ T cells sorted from blood, obtained in a trial of the OX40 agonist ivuxolimab. V is TRBV6-5 and J is TRBJ1-1, with TRBD1 matching over 7 bases. The receptor's source is an adult with an advanced solid tumor such as melanoma, head and neck, liver or kidney cancer. CDR3 DNA: TGTGCCAGCCGGAGTGACAGGGTCTCCTCAGCTTTCTTT. Its translation: CASRSDRVSSAFF.